Described below is a single TCR beta chain sequence and its context. This sample was taken from a study of beta chain features in type 1 diabetes. Every isolated RNA sample was fully reverse transcribed, so sequencing captured expressed TCRB transcripts. Data came from immunoSEQ multiplex PCR; TCRdb stores just in-frame clones and leaves some out. The sample yields about 270,000 clones, approximately 14% seen once. The CDR3 has 17 amino acids. V trimming: 2 bases; J trimming: 5 bases; junction bases outside the gene matches: 4. Per germline, CDR1 MGHRA and CDR2 YSYEKL. Sequencing was carried out using naive CD4+ T cells from blood. The V call is TRBV4-1, the J call TRBJ2-3, with 16 bases aligning to TRBD2. The TCR originated in a middle-aged woman in good health. The chain's CDR3 is CASSQPGTSGGGDTQYF. In nucleotides, the CDR3 is TGCGCCAGCAGCCAACCGGGGACTAGCGGGGGGGGAGATACGCAGTATTTT.